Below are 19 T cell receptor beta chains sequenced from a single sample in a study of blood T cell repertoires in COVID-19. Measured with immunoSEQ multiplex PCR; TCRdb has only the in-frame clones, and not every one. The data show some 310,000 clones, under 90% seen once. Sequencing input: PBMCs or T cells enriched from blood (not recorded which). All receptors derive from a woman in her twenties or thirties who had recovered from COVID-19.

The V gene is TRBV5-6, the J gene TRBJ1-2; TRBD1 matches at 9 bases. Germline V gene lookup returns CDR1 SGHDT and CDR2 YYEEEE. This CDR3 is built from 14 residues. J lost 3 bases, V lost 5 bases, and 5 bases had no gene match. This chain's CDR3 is CASRGTGRDYGYTF. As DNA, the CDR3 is TGTGCCAGCAGAGGGACAGGGCGGGACTATGGCTACACCTTC.

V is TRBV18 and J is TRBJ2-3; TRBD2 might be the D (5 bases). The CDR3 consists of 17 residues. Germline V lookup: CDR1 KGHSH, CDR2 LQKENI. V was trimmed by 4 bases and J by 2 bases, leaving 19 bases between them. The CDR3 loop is CASSHPEVATLTDTQYF. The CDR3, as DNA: TGTGCCAGCTCACACCCGGAAGTAGCGACTCTCACAGATACGCAGTATTTT.

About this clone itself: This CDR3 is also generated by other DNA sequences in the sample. The CDR3, as DNA: TGTGCCAGCAGTTTACGCTCCTATAATTCACCCCTCCACTTT. Encoded protein: CASSLRSYNSPLHF. This chain uses TRBV28 with TRBJ1-6; D call uncertain. CDR3 length equals 14 residues. Germline V gene sequence: CDR1 MDHEN, CDR2 SYDVKM. Trimming shortened V by 2 bases and J by 0 bases, and 2 bases separated the two germline ends. Based on the CDR3 plus reference TRBV28 and TRBJ1-6, the full variable domain is DVKVTQSSRYLVKRTGEKVFLECVQDMDHENMFWYRQDPGLGLRLIYFSYDVKMKEKGDIPEGYSVSREKKERFSLILESASTNQTSMYLCASSLRSYNSPLHFGNGTRLTVT.

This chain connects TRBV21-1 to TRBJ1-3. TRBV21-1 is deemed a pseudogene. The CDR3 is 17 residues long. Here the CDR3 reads CASSKAAEKSSGNTIYF. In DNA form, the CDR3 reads TGTGCCAGCAGCAAAGCAGCGGAGAAGAGCTCTGGAAACACCATATATTTT.

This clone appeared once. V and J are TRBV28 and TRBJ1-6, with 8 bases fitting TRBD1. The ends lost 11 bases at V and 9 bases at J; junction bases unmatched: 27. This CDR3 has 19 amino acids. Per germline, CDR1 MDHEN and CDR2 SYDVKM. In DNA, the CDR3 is TGTGCCGCCAGCGGGATGTATGGGACAGGTTCCTGGGGGGGTTCACCCCTCCACTTT. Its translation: CAASGMYGTGSWGGSPLHF.

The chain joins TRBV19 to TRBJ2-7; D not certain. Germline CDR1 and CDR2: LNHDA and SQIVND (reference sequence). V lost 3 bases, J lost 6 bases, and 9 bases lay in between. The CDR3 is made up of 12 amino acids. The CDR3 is CASSIRRGEQYF. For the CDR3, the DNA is TGTGCCAGTAGTATTAGGAGAGGCGAGCAGTACTTC. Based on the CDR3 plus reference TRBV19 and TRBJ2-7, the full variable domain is DGGITQSPKYLFRKEGQNVTLSCEQNLNHDAMYWYRQDPGQGLRLIYYSQIVNDFQKGDIAEGYSVSREKKESFPLTVTSAQKNPTAFYLCASSIRRGEQYFGPGTRLTVT.

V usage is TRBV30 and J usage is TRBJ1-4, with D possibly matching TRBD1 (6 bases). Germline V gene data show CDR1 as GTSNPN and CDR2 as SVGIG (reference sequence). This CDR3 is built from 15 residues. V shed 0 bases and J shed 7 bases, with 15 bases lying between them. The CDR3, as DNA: TGTGCCTGGAGTGTACTAGGGGGATACCTTGAAAAACTGTTTTTT. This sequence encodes CAWSVLGGYLEKLFF.

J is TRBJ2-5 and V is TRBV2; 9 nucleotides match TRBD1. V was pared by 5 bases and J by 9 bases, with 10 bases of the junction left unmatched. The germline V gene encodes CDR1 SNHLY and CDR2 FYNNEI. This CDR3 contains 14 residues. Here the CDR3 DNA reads TGTGCCAGCAGTTCCACAGGGGGCCCGCGTCCCCAGTACTTC. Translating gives CASSSTGGPRPQYF. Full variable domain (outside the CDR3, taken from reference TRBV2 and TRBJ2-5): EPEVTQTPSHQVTQMGQEVILRCVPISNHLYFYWYRQILGQKVEFLVSFYNNEISEKSEIFDDQFSVERPDGSNFTLKIRSTKLEDSAMYFCASSSTGGPRPQYFGPGTRLLVL.

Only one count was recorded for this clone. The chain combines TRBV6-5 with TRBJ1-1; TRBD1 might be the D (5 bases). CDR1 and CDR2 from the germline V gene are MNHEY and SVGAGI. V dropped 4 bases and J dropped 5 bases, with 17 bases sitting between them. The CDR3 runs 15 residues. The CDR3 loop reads CASSFSGTGETEAFF. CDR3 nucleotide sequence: TGTGCCAGCAGTTTTTCCGGGACGGGGGAAACTGAAGCTTTCTTT.

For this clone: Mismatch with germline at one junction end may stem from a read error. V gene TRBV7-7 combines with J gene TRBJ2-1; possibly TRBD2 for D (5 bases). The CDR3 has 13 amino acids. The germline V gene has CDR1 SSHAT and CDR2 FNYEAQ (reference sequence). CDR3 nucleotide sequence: TGTGCTAGCAGCTTCGACTACTACAATGAGCAGTTCTTC. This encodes CASSFDYYNEQFF.

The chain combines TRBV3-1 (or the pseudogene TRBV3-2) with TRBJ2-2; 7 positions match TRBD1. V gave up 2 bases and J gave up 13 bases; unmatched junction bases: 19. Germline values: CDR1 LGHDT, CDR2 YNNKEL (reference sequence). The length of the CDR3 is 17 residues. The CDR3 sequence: CASSQTNPGQRSVWLFF. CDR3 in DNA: TGTGCCAGCAGCCAAACAAACCCGGGACAGCGGTCCGTTTGGCTGTTTTTT.

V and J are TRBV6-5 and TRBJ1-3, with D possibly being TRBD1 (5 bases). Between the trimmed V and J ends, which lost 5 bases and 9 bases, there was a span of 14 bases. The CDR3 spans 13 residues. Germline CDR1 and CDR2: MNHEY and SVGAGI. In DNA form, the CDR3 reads TGTGCCAGCAGTCCACATGGACAAGGCACCATATATTTT. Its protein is CASSPHGQGTIYF.

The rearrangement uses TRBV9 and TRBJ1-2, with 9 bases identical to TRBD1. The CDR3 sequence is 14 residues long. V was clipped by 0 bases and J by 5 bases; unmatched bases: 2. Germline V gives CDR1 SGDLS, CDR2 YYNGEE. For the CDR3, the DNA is TGTGCCAGCAGCGTAGGGACAGGGGATTATGGCTACACCTTC. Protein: CASSVGTGDYGYTF.

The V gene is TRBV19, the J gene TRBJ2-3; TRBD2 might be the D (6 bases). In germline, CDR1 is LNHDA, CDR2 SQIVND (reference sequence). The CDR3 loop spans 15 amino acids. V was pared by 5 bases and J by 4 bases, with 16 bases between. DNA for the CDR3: TGTGCCAGTAGTCCAAGGAGGGACTCCCCAGATACGCAGTATTTT. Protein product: CASSPRRDSPDTQYF.

CDR3 in amino acids: CATSTGGKSGGELFF. In DNA form, the CDR3 reads TGTGCCACCAGTACAGGGGGCAAGAGTGGCGGGGAGCTGTTTTTT. The rearrangement joins TRBV24-1 to TRBJ2-2; 9 bases fit TRBD1. This CDR3 contains 15 residues. Germline values: CDR1 KGHDR, CDR2 SFDVKD. After removal of 6 bases from V and 7 bases from J, the junction contained 8 bases not matched to a gene.

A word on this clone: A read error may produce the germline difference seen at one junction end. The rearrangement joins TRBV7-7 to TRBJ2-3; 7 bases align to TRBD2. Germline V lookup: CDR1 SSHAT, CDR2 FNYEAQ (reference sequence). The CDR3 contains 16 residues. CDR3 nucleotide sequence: TGTGCTAGCAGCTTATTAGGCGGGAGTAGCACAGATACGCAGTATTTT. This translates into CASSLLGGSSTDTQYF.

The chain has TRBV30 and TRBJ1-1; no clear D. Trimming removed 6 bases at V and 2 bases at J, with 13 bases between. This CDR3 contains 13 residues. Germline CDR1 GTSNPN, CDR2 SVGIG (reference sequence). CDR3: CACSRILNTEAFF. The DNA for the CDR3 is TGTGCCTGCTCGCGGATCCTAAACACTGAAGCTTTCTTT.

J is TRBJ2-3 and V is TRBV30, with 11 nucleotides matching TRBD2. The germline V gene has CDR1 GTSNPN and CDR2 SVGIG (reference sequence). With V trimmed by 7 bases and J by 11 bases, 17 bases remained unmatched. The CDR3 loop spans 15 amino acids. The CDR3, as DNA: TGTGCCTTGTCATGGGGGCTTAGCGGGAGGGCTCGGCAGTATTTT. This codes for CALSWGLSGRARQYF.

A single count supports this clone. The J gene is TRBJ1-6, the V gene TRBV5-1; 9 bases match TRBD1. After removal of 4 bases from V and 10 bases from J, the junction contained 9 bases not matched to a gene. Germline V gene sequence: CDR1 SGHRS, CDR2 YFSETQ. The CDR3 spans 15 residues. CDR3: CASSADTGGRSPLHF. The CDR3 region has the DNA TGCGCCAGCAGCGCAGATACAGGGGGCAGGTCACCCCTCCACTTT.